The present TCR beta chain was sequenced within a study of STAT5B mutations in CD4+ large granular lymphocyte leukemia. Controls came from buffy coats of healthy blood donors. Germline loops: CDR1 GTSNPN, CDR2 SVGIG (reference sequence). This CDR3 contains 14 residues. Trimming pared 1 base from V and 2 bases from J, leaving 11 bases between. Findings and caveats of the study: Without HLA matching, higher CD4+ than CD8+ T-LGLL clonality could reflect small sample size.

TCRdb's table, derived via immunoSEQ multiplex PCR, lists solely in-frame clones and lacks some. The sample has tens of thousands of clones; 75% to 85% are singletons. Turning to this clone: The antigen is not known.

The clonotype comes from a human donor in good health. The sample consisted of CD4+ T cells from blood buffy coats. This chain connects TRBV30 to TRBJ1-2, with a possible D match to TRBD1 (6 bases). The CDR3 sequence: CAWSGGTQNYGYTF. Written as DNA, the CDR3 is TGTGCCTGGAGTGGCGGGACACAAAACTATGGCTACACCTTC.